This paragraph reports one T cell receptor (beta chain). The data stem from a study of shared clonotypes between healthy human individuals. Study-wide background: A few men and a couple of women, aged 18 to 49, were donors.

V lost 0 bases and J 7 bases, leaving 15 bases between the germline ends. CDR3 length: 15 amino acids. In germline, CDR1 is SGHTA, CDR2 FQGNSA. Each replicate PCR on the sorted subsets used roughly 200 ng DNA (roughly 32,000 T cell genomes). Assay: immunoSEQ multiplex PCR; the TCRdb copy retains only in-frame clones and omits some. The sample has hundreds of thousands of clones, roughly 96% seen once. The sequenced sample was memory CD8+ T cells sorted from blood. As to subset: CD45RO+ cells pooled with CCR7-negative TemRA cells. The chain has TRBV7-2 and TRBJ1-1; TRBD1 might be the D (5 bases). This sequence was found in a man aged 30-40 years in good health. CDR3 in amino acids: CASSLAGRAGREAFF. DNA for the CDR3: TGTGCCAGCAGCTTAGCGGGTAGGGCAGGGCGTGAAGCTTTCTTT.